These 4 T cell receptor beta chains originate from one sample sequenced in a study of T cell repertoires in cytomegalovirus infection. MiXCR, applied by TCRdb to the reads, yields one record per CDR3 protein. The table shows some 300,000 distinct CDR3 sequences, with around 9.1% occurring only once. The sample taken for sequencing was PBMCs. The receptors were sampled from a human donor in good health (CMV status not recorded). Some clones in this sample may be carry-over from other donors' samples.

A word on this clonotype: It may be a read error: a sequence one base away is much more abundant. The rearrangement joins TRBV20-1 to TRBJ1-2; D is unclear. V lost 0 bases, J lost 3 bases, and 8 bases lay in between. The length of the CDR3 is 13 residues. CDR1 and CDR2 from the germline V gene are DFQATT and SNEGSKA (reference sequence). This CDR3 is CSARERRYYGYTF. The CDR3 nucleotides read TGCAGTGCTAGAGAACGAAGATACTATGGCTACACCTTC.

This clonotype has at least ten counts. CDR3 coding DNA: TGCAGTGCTAGAGATCAAGGAAAGGGGAGCTTCTCCTACGAGCAGTACTTC. This sequence encodes CSARDQGKGSFSYEQYF. The chain couples TRBV20-1 to TRBJ2-7; D could derive from TRBD1 or TRBD2 (5 bases each). This CDR3 is built from 17 residues. The germline V gene has CDR1 DFQATT and CDR2 SNEGSKA (reference sequence). V was shortened by 0 bases and J by 0 bases, with 18 bases between the two germline ends.

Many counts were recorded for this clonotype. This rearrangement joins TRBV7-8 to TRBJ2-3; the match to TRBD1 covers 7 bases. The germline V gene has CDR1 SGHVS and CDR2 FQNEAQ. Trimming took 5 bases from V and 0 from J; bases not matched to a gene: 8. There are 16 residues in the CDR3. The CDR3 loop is CASSPHGTASTDTQYF. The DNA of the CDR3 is TGTGCCAGCAGCCCACACGGGACAGCTAGCACAGATACGCAGTATTTT.

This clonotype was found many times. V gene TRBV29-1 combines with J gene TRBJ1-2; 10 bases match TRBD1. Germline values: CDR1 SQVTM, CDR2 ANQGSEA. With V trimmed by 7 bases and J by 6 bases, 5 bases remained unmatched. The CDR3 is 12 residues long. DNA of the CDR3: TGCAGCGCTACGACAGGGGGCGATGGCTACACCTTC. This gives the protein CSATTGGDGYTF.